A single sample gave rise to the 24 T cell receptor beta chains below, sequenced in a study of regulatory T cells in long-lasting Graves disease. The time point here: newly diagnosed GD, antithyroid drugs for less than 3 months. RNA extracted from PBMCs served as the sequencing template. The authors built TCR beta libraries using iRepertoire HTBI primers and Arm-PCR of CDR3 regions. MiXCR was run by TCRdb on the multiplex PCR reads, yielding one entry per CDR3 protein. The table lists 390,000 or so distinct CDR3 sequences, about 11% of them singletons. These data are also associated with another study on T cells in Graves' hyperthyroidism and ophthalmopathy.

Sequenced material: peripheral blood mononuclear cells (PBMCs), taken at new diagnosis, from a patient treated with antithyroid drugs. These receptors were obtained from a woman under 30 with Graves disease.

This sequence joins TRBV4-3 and TRBJ2-1; 10 bases agree with TRBD2. Per the germline V gene, CDR1 is LGHNA and CDR2 is YSLEER. This CDR3 has 17 residues. J gave up 5 bases and V 0 bases, and 7 bases lay outside the gene matches. The CDR3: CASSQDSPSGSNNEQFF. DNA for the CDR3: TGCGCCAGCAGCCAAGATTCGCCTAGCGGGAGTAACAATGAGCAGTTCTTC.

This clonotype was counted at least ten times. The chain combines TRBV28 with TRBJ1-2, with D perhaps TRBD1 (5 bases). The germline CDR1 and CDR2 sequences are MDHEN and SYDVKM. Trimming took 2 bases from V and 5 from J, leaving 15 bases between them. CDR3 length: 15 amino acids. The CDR3: CASSLTFRQSYGYTF. CDR3 sequence (DNA): TGTGCCAGCAGTTTAACCTTCCGACAGAGTTATGGCTACACCTTC.

This clonotype was counted ten times or more. The V gene is TRBV28, the J gene TRBJ1-2; TRBD1 aligns across 9 bases. This CDR3 has 14 residues. Germline trimming cut 6 bases from V and 6 bases from J; bases unmatched to any gene: 8. CDR1 and CDR2 (germline): MDHEN, SYDVKM. The CDR3 reads CASSRQGGGDGYTF. CDR3 DNA sequence: TGTGCCAGCAGCAGACAGGGGGGTGGGGATGGCTACACCTTC.

CDR3 sequence: CSARTPWTSGRSYNEQFF. The CDR3 nucleotides read TGCAGTGCTAGGACCCCATGGACTAGCGGGAGATCATACAATGAGCAGTTCTTC. The chain has TRBV20-1 and TRBJ2-1, with 13 bases fitting TRBD2. This CDR3 is built from 18 residues. Germline V gene sequence: CDR1 DFQATT, CDR2 SNEGSKA (reference sequence). The V gene end was trimmed by 3 bases and the J gene end by 4 bases; junction bases not matched to a gene: 12.

This clonotype showed up many times. V is TRBV6-1 and J is TRBJ2-7; 9 bases map to TRBD1. V lost 6 bases, J lost 2 bases, and 8 bases stayed unmatched. The CDR3 extends over 15 amino acids. Germline CDR1 reads MNHNS; CDR2 reads SASEGT. This chain's CDR3 is CASRPGTGYPYEQYF. For the CDR3, the DNA is TGTGCCAGCAGACCAGGGACAGGGTATCCCTACGAGCAGTACTTC.

J is TRBJ2-1 and V is TRBV7-9; 8 nucleotides match TRBD2. The trim removed 1 base at V and 4 bases at J, leaving 9 bases unmatched. The germline CDR1 and CDR2 sequences are SEHNR and FQNEAQ (reference sequence). This CDR3 comprises 17 residues. CDR3: CASSLGAGGARYNEQFF. CDR3 in DNA: TGTGCCAGCAGCTTAGGGGCCGGGGGGGCCCGTTACAATGAGCAGTTCTTC.

Only a few counts were recorded for this clonotype. The CDR3 DNA is TGTGCCAGCAGTTTGACAGGGAACGGCCAAGAGACCCAGTACTTC. Translated, it gives CASSLTGNGQETQYF. The chain recombines TRBV6-2 or TRBV6-3 with TRBJ2-5, with 7 bases that match TRBD1. CDR1 and CDR2 from the germline V gene are MNHEY and SVGEGT. The CDR3 spans 15 residues. Unmatched junction bases numbered 6, after V lost 4 bases and J lost 1 base.

In this sample, this clonotype turned up many times. This chain connects TRBV6-1 to TRBJ2-1, with D tentatively TRBD1 (7 bases). Germline CDR1 and CDR2: MNHNS and SASEGT. This CDR3 comprises 13 residues. Trimming pared 4 bases from V and 6 bases from J, leaving 10 bases between. The CDR3 DNA sequence: TGTGCCAGCAGTGGACAGGGAGGCAATGAGCAGTTCTTC. Translating it yields CASSGQGGNEQFF.

This clonotype was counted at least ten times. This chain connects TRBV18 to TRBJ2-7; a possible D gene is TRBD2 (6 bases). CDR3 length: 13 residues. With 6 bases removed from V and 2 bases from J, the gap between germline ends came to 11 bases. The germline V gene encodes CDR1 KGHSH and CDR2 LQKENI. The CDR3 DNA sequence: TGTGCCAGCTCCGGAGGGGCGACCTACGAGCAGTACTTC. Translation gives CASSGGATYEQYF.

The table lists this clonotype with many counts. CDR3 sequence: CASSYPRGLWPEAFF. The CDR3 region has the DNA TGTGCCAGCAGTTACCCAAGGGGACTGTGGCCTGAAGCTTTCTTT. The V gene is TRBV6-2 or TRBV6-3, the J gene TRBJ1-1; D is perhaps TRBD1 (5 bases). CDR3 length: 15 amino acids. The V gene lost 2 bases and the J gene lost 6 bases, with 16 bases spanning the gap. CDR1 and CDR2 from the germline V gene are MNHEY and SVGEGT.

This clonotype was picked up many times. This CDR3 is CASSRLAGGRYEQYF. In nucleotides, the CDR3 is TGTGCCAGCAGCCGTCTAGCGGGAGGTCGCTACGAGCAGTACTTC. The chain has TRBV28 and TRBJ2-7; 11 nucleotides match TRBD2. The germline V gene has CDR1 MDHEN and CDR2 SYDVKM. The CDR3 spans 15 residues. J lost 3 bases, V lost 6 bases, and 7 bases had no gene match.

This clonotype has only a few counts. The genes are TRBV10-3 and TRBJ1-6; no clear D. The V gene lost 3 bases and the J gene lost 10 bases, with 13 bases spanning the gap. CDR1 ENHRY and CDR2 SYGVKD come from the germline V gene. This CDR3 region has 14 residues. CDR3 sequence (DNA): TGTGCCATCAGTGAAAGTCAATACGGCTCACCCCTCCACTTT. Protein: CAISESQYGSPLHF.

This clonotype was observed many times. The genes are TRBV27 and TRBJ2-7; 7 nucleotides align to TRBD2. V lost 5 bases to trimming and J lost 2 bases; unmatched junction nucleotides: 21. This CDR3 is built from 19 residues. Germline V gene data show CDR1 as MNHEY and CDR2 as SMNVEV (reference sequence). The CDR3: CASSLPPGRRASGPYEQYF. CDR3 nucleotide sequence: TGTGCCAGCAGTCTCCCCCCGGGCAGGAGGGCTAGCGGCCCCTACGAGCAGTACTTC.

Comments on this clonotype: This may arise from a read error, as a much more abundant clone is one base away. This sequence joins TRBV7-2 and TRBJ2-5, with D perhaps TRBD2 (5 bases). The CDR3 has 14 residues. Germline CDR1 and CDR2: SGHTA and FQGNSA. CDR3 DNA: TGTGCCAGCAGCTTTGGGTTGTTTGGGGAGACCCAGTGCTTC. Its translation is CASSFGLFGETQCF.

This clonotype has ten or more counts. The rearrangement uses TRBV19 and TRBJ1-1; D uncertain. Germline V gives CDR1 LNHDA, CDR2 SQIVND (reference sequence). This CDR3 has 15 amino acids. Trimming took off 0 bases at V and 1 base at J, with 9 bases between the two ends. The CDR3 loop reads CASSIDRSGNTEAFF. As DNA, the CDR3 is TGTGCCAGTAGTATAGATCGGAGCGGGAACACTGAAGCTTTCTTT.

Ten or more counts support this clonotype. V usage is TRBV6-2 or TRBV6-3 and J usage is TRBJ2-5; D gene ambiguous. V was clipped by 5 bases and J by 4 bases, with 11 bases between them. This CDR3 contains 13 residues. Germline V gene lookup returns CDR1 MNHEY and CDR2 SVGEGT. The CDR3 loop is CASSPDGRETQYF. In DNA form, the CDR3 reads TGTGCCAGCAGTCCCGATGGAAGAGAGACCCAGTACTTC.

This clonotype was seen ten or more times. This chain connects TRBV12-3 or TRBV12-4 to TRBJ1-3; 7 nucleotides line up with TRBD1. This CDR3 spans 15 amino acids. J was trimmed by 1 base and V by 5 bases; bases with no gene match: 5. The DNA for the CDR3 is TGTGCCAGCAGTCCATGGACAGGTTCTGGAAACACCATATATTTT. This translates into CASSPWTGSGNTIYF.

This clonotype was seen ten or more times. CDR3 DNA: TGTGCCAGCAGTTCCAAGACAGGCTACGAGCAGTACTTC. It yields the protein CASSSKTGYEQYF. The J gene is TRBJ2-7, the V gene TRBV28, with TRBD1 as a possible D gene (6 bases). The ends were cut back, 4 bases at V and 3 bases at J, with 10 bases in the middle. Germline assignment: CDR1 MDHEN and CDR2 SYDVKM. The CDR3 length is 13 residues.

This clonotype was counted at least ten times. J is TRBJ2-7 and V is TRBV28; the D gene could be TRBD1 or TRBD2 (7 bases each). This CDR3 is built from 14 residues. Looked up from germline, CDR1 is MDHEN and CDR2 is SYDVKM. The V gene lost 2 bases and the J gene lost 1 base, with 9 bases spanning the gap. CDR3 loop: CASSLQGGSYEQYF. CDR3 nucleotide sequence: TGTGCCAGCAGTTTACAGGGGGGGTCCTACGAGCAGTACTTC.

This clonotype has only a few counts. The chain has TRBV13 and TRBJ1-2, with 7 nucleotides matching TRBD1. Germline V gives CDR1 PRHDT, CDR2 FYEKMQ (reference sequence). The CDR3 spans 19 residues. Trimming took 4 bases from V and 2 from J; bases not matched to a gene: 19. The CDR3 DNA reads TGTGCCAGCAGCTCCGCTCCCGGGACAGTTAATTCGCAGAACTATGGCTACACCTTC. This codes for CASSSAPGTVNSQNYGYTF.

In its sample, this clonotype was seen many times. The genes are TRBV28 and TRBJ2-1, with 14 bases that match TRBD2. The V gene's germline CDR1 is MDHEN and CDR2 SYDVKM. The trim removed 3 bases at V and 3 bases at J, leaving 7 bases unmatched. The CDR3 runs 18 residues. The CDR3 loop is CASSFYGTSGRYYNEQFF. In nucleotides, the CDR3 is TGTGCCAGCAGTTTTTACGGGACTAGCGGGAGATACTACAATGAGCAGTTCTTC. The full variable domain, rest sourced from reference TRBV28 and TRBJ2-1, is DVKVTQSSRYLVKRTGEKVFLECVQDMDHENMFWYRQDPGLGLRLIYFSYDVKMKEKGDIPEGYSVSREKKERFSLILESASTNQTSMYLCASSFYGTSGRYYNEQFFGPGTRLTVL.

This clonotype came up many times. The rearrangement uses TRBV15 and TRBJ2-5; 11 bases fit TRBD2. Germline V gene lookup returns CDR1 LNHNV and CDR2 YYDKDF (reference sequence). Trimming cost V 1 base and J 9 bases; bases outside gene matches: 1. CDR3 length: 13 residues. The CDR3 coding sequence is TGTGCCACCAGCAGAGTAGCGGGGGGGCCCCAGTACTTC. This translates into CATSRVAGGPQYF.

This clonotype was found a few times. This chain uses TRBV28 with TRBJ2-5; no clear D. The CDR3 spans 12 residues. Between the trimmed V and J ends, which lost 1 base and 5 bases, there was a span of 5 bases. Germline V gene sequence: CDR1 MDHEN, CDR2 SYDVKM. CDR3 bases: TGTGCCAGCAGTTTATACCCGGAGACCCAGTACTTC. Protein: CASSLYPETQYF.

This clonotype was picked up many times. This chain joins TRBV3-1 and TRBJ1-1; D ambiguous. The CDR3 has 13 residues. Germline-derived CDR1 and CDR2 are LGHDT and YNNKEL (reference sequence). The V end was cut by 0 bases, the J end by 6 bases, with 8 bases between. The CDR3 coding sequence is TGTGCCAGCAGCCAAGATAAAAGGTCTGAAGCTTTCTTT. Encoded protein: CASSQDKRSEAFF.